This TCR beta chain was profiled in a study of beta chain features in type 1 diabetes. Regarding the study as a whole: Compared with healthy donors, patients appeared to share more similar naive, central memory and regulatory TCRB repertoires.

Sorted populations all exceeded 95% purity. This clone was found a few times. Its antigen is not identified. Sequencing targeted expressed TCRB transcripts, as all isolated RNA had been reverse transcribed. This table comes from immunoSEQ multiplex PCR, and its TCRdb copy is limited to in-frame clones, with some not included. The profile shows around 400,000 clones, around 15% of them singletons. The CDR3 has 12 amino acids. CDR1 and CDR2 (germline): GTSNPN, SVGIG (reference sequence). V shed 8 bases, J shed 6 bases, and the junction held 5 bases outside the gene matches. Sequencing was carried out using naive CD4+ T cells from blood. This receptor was obtained from a woman aged 18-29 years in good health. The V and J genes are TRBV30 and TRBJ2-2, with 8 positions matching TRBD1. CDR3 nucleotide sequence: TGTGCCAGACAGGGGTCCCCCGGGGAGCTGTTTTTT. This gives the protein CARQGSPGELFF.